The rows below give T cell receptor beta chains drawn from one sample of a study of human T cells and chemical hapten exposure. TCRdb called the RACE reads again in MiXCR, with one record for every CDR3 protein. The profile covers approximately 40,000 distinct CDR3 sequences, with approximately 3.4% appearing a single time and 6.7% taken by the ten largest. This specimen consisted of whole blood, obtained in connection with sensitization to the hapten diphenylcyclopropenone (DPC). The receptors were gathered from a man aged 35-49 years with alopecia areata. Some clones in this sample may be carry-over from other donors' samples. Each CDR3 is given with its conserved first and last residue. The order of the fields is CDR3 DNA, CDR3 protein, V gene, clone size, J gene, D gene. A D gene is named only where the DNA matches it firmly. Only part of the rows carry a size: once, few, many, or a class if the clone is expanded.

CDR3nt: TGCGCCAGCAGCCAATCTGGGACAGGGAGTGACGAGCAGTACTTC
CDR3aa: CASSQSGTGSDEQYF
v_gene: TRBV4-1
abundance: many
j_gene: TRBJ2-7
d_gene: TRBD1

CDR3nt: TGTGCCAGCAGTCCCGGGGGGACAAACAATGAGCAGTTCTTC
CDR3aa: CASSPGGTNNEQFF
v_gene: TRBV28
abundance: many
j_gene: TRBJ2-1
d_gene: -

CDR3nt: TGTGCCAGCAGTAGCGAACTCGGGGATACGCAGTATTTT
CDR3aa: CASSSELGDTQYF
v_gene: TRBV25-1
abundance: many
j_gene: TRBJ2-3
d_gene: -

CDR3nt: TGTGCCAGCAGCTTAGTATGGCGGGAGGGCATGGATACGCAGTATTTT
CDR3aa: CASSLVWREGMDTQYF
v_gene: TRBV7-2
abundance: many
j_gene: TRBJ2-3
d_gene: TRBD2

CDR3nt: TGCGCCAGCAGCCAAGATTCAGGCCCGACCAATGAGCAGTTCTTC
CDR3aa: CASSQDSGPTNEQFF
v_gene: TRBV4-3
abundance: many
j_gene: TRBJ2-1
d_gene: -

CDR3nt: TGTGCCAGCAGAGGACAGGGGATTTCACCCCTCCACTTT
CDR3aa: CASRGQGISPLHF
v_gene: TRBV25-1
abundance: many
j_gene: TRBJ1-6
d_gene: TRBD1

CDR3nt: TGTGCCAGCAGCACCGGGACAGGAACCTACGAGCAGTACTTC
CDR3aa: CASSTGTGTYEQYF
v_gene: TRBV7-9
abundance: many
j_gene: TRBJ2-7
d_gene: TRBD1

CDR3nt: TGTGCCAGCAGCCCCAGGGGTACTTTCCCCTACGAGCAGTACTTC
CDR3aa: CASSPRGTFPYEQYF
v_gene: TRBV6-5
abundance: many
j_gene: TRBJ2-7
d_gene: -

CDR3nt: TGTGCCAGCAGTTTGTTCGGTTATGGCTACACCTTC
CDR3aa: CASSLFGYGYTF
v_gene: TRBV28
abundance: few
j_gene: TRBJ1-2
d_gene: -

CDR3nt: TGTGCCAGCAGTTTCCAGACAGTTACCTACGAGCAGTACTTC
CDR3aa: CASSFQTVTYEQYF
v_gene: TRBV12-3/TRBV12-4
abundance: many
j_gene: TRBJ2-7
d_gene: -

CDR3nt: TGTGCCAGCAGCCAAGATGGGTACAGGGGGAACTCGGCTTTCTTT
CDR3aa: CASSQDGYRGNSAFF
v_gene: TRBV3-1
abundance: many
j_gene: TRBJ1-1
d_gene: TRBD1

CDR3nt: TGTGCCAGCACCCACAGGAAAAGCTCCTACGAGCAGTACTTC
CDR3aa: CASTHRKSSYEQYF
v_gene: TRBV28
abundance: many
j_gene: TRBJ2-7
d_gene: -

CDR3nt: TGCAGTGCTGGGCCCGGACTAGCGGTTAACGAGCAGTACTTC
CDR3aa: CSAGPGLAVNEQYF
v_gene: TRBV20-1
abundance: many
j_gene: TRBJ2-7
d_gene: TRBD2

CDR3nt: TGTGCCAGTAGTCGGTACGGATCGCACTTGGGTGAAAAACTGTTTTTT
CDR3aa: CASSRYGSHLGEKLFF
v_gene: TRBV19
abundance: few
j_gene: TRBJ1-4
d_gene: -

CDR3nt: TGTGCCAGCAGCCAAGATCTCGCTAACCTGGGAAAACTGTTTTTT
CDR3aa: CASSQDLANLGKLFF
v_gene: TRBV4-2
abundance: -
j_gene: TRBJ1-4
d_gene: -

CDR3nt: TGTGCCAGCAGCTTCGGGCTCGGGCGGGAGCAGTTCTTC
CDR3aa: CASSFGLGREQFF
v_gene: TRBV7-2
abundance: many
j_gene: TRBJ2-1
d_gene: -

CDR3nt: TGCAGTGCTTTTCGGGGAGGGCTCCTTAGCACAGATACGCAGTATTTT
CDR3aa: CSAFRGGLLSTDTQYF
v_gene: TRBV20-1
abundance: many
j_gene: TRBJ2-3
d_gene: TRBD2

CDR3nt: TGTGCCAGCAGTTTACGGACTAGCGGGGTCGCCTACGAGCAGTACTTC
CDR3aa: CASSLRTSGVAYEQYF
v_gene: TRBV12-3/TRBV12-4
abundance: many
j_gene: TRBJ2-7
d_gene: TRBD2

CDR3nt: TGTGCCAGCAGTGAAAACAGTAACTATGGCTACACCTTC
CDR3aa: CASSENSNYGYTF
v_gene: TRBV2
abundance: many
j_gene: TRBJ1-2
d_gene: -

CDR3nt: TGTGCCAGTAGTTACGGGACTGCAGCCTACGAGCAGTACTTC
CDR3aa: CASSYGTAAYEQYF
v_gene: TRBV19
abundance: many
j_gene: TRBJ2-7
d_gene: -

CDR3nt: TGTGCCAGCTCACCACAACAGGGGGGGGCCAACGTCCTGACTTTC
CDR3aa: CASSPQQGGANVLTF
v_gene: TRBV18
abundance: many
j_gene: TRBJ2-6
d_gene: TRBD1

CDR3nt: TGCAGTGCTAGAGCCAGGGCCATGTACGAGCAGTACTTC
CDR3aa: CSARARAMYEQYF
v_gene: TRBV20-1
abundance: many
j_gene: TRBJ2-7
d_gene: -

CDR3nt: TGCAGTGCTAGAGGGTGGACAGCCACCTACGAGCAGTACTTC
CDR3aa: CSARGWTATYEQYF
v_gene: TRBV20-1
abundance: many
j_gene: TRBJ2-7
d_gene: -

CDR3nt: TGCAGTGCTAGGGGACTAGCGGGAGCCGGCGAGCAGTACTTC
CDR3aa: CSARGLAGAGEQYF
v_gene: TRBV20-1
abundance: many
j_gene: TRBJ2-7
d_gene: TRBD2

CDR3nt: TGTGCCAGTAGTACGTTTGGGGGGTTCAATCAGCCCCAGCATTTT
CDR3aa: CASSTFGGFNQPQHF
v_gene: TRBV19
abundance: many
j_gene: TRBJ1-5
d_gene: -

CDR3nt: TGTGCCAGCAGTCCGCGTAACCGTGGGGGGTCCCAGCATTTT
CDR3aa: CASSPRNRGGSQHF
v_gene: TRBV27
abundance: -
j_gene: TRBJ1-5
d_gene: -

CDR3nt: TGTGCCAGCAGCTTAGGGGGAGCGGTCTATGGCTACACCTTC
CDR3aa: CASSLGGAVYGYTF
v_gene: TRBV7-2
abundance: many
j_gene: TRBJ1-2
d_gene: -

CDR3nt: TGCAGTGCTAGGTCCCGGGTCTTCGCGGCCGAGCAGTACTTC
CDR3aa: CSARSRVFAAEQYF
v_gene: TRBV20-1
abundance: many
j_gene: TRBJ2-7
d_gene: -

CDR3nt: TGTGCCAGCAGTTTATGGGGACTAGCAAGATCCTACGAGCAGTACTTC
CDR3aa: CASSLWGLARSYEQYF
v_gene: TRBV28
abundance: few
j_gene: TRBJ2-7
d_gene: TRBD2

CDR3nt: TGTGCCAGCAGTTTATTGGCCAGTAGCACAGATACGCAGTATTTT
CDR3aa: CASSLLASSTDTQYF
v_gene: TRBV28
abundance: many
j_gene: TRBJ2-3
d_gene: -

CDR3nt: TGTGCTAGTGCCCCGGGGGCCGGGGAGCTGTTTTTT
CDR3aa: CASAPGAGELFF
v_gene: TRBV12-5
abundance: few
j_gene: TRBJ2-2
d_gene: -

CDR3nt: TGCGCCAGCAGCCAAGGGCCCTCAACCTACGAGCAGTACTTC
CDR3aa: CASSQGPSTYEQYF
v_gene: TRBV4-1
abundance: -
j_gene: TRBJ2-7
d_gene: -

CDR3nt: TGTGCCAGCAGCCCAAATAGCGGGAGAAAGACAGATACGCAGTATTTT
CDR3aa: CASSPNSGRKTDTQYF
v_gene: TRBV7-9
abundance: many
j_gene: TRBJ2-3
d_gene: TRBD2

CDR3nt: TGTGCCAGCAGTTCAGAGACGACAACAGGGACAAAACGCCTTGAAGCTTTCTTT
CDR3aa: CASSSETTTGTKRLEAFF
v_gene: TRBV6-2/TRBV6-3
abundance: many
j_gene: TRBJ1-1
d_gene: -

CDR3nt: TGTGCCAGTAGTATGATCGGAAGCTCCTACAATGAGCAGTTCTTC
CDR3aa: CASSMIGSSYNEQFF
v_gene: TRBV19
abundance: many
j_gene: TRBJ2-1
d_gene: -

CDR3nt: TGTGCCAGCAGCTTTTCAGGGGCTGCCGCCGAGCAGTACTTC
CDR3aa: CASSFSGAAAEQYF
v_gene: TRBV7-9
abundance: many
j_gene: TRBJ2-7
d_gene: -